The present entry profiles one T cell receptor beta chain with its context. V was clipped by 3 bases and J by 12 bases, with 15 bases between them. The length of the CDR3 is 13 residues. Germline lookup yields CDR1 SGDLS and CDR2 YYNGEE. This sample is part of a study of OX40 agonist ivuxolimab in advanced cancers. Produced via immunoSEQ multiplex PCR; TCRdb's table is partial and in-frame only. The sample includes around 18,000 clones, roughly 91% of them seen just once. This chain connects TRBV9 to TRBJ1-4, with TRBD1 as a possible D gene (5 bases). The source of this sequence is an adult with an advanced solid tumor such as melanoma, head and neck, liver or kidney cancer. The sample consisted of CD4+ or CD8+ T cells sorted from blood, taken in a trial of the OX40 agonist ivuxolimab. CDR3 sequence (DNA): TGTGCCAGCAGCGACTTGGGCTCGGGGGAACTGTTTTTT. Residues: CASSDLGSGELFF.